Sequencing of this T cell receptor (beta chain) was carried out in a study of blood T cell repertoires in COVID-19. Study overall: The analysed material was cDNA or gDNA that came from T cells, B-cell-depleted T cells, or PBMCs.

From germline, CDR1 is WNHNN and CDR2 SYGVQD (reference sequence). The germline V and J ends were trimmed by 2 bases and 4 bases, with 13 bases remaining between them. This CDR3 is built from 15 residues. Profiling relied on immunoSEQ multiplex PCR, and the TCRdb table lists in-frame clones only, not all of them. The data contain 90,000 to 120,000 clones, 75% to 90% of them singletons. What was sequenced was peripheral blood. V usage is TRBV10-1 and J usage is TRBJ2-3; TRBD2 is a possible D gene (6 bases). This clonotype originated in a man aged 50 to 60 with acute or convalescent COVID-19. The DNA of the CDR3 is TGCGCCAGCAGTGAGGGGGGGAGTGGTGCAGATACGCAGTATTTT. It translates to CASSEGGSGADTQYF.